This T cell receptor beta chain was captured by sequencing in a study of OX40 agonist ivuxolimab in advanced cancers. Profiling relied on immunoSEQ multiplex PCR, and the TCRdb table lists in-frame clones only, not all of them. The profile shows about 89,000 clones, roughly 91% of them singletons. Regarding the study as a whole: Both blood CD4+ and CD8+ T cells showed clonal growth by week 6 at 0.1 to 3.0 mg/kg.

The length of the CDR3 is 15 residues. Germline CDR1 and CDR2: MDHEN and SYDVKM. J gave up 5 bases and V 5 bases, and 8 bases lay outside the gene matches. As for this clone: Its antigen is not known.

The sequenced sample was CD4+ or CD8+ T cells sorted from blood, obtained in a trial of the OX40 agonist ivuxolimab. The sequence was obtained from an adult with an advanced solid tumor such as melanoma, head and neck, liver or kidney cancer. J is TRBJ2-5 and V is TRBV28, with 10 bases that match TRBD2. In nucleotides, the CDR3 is TGTGCCAGCAGTCGGACTAGCGGCGTTGGGGAGACCCAGTACTTC. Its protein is CASSRTSGVGETQYF.